This entry features one T cell receptor beta chain sequence. Its antigen remains unknown. This sample's TCRbeta library carried unique molecular identifier barcodes. Each CDR3 protein gets one entry after TCRdb re-called the PCR reads with MiXCR. This sample has more than 45,000 distinct CDR3 sequences, with roughly 52% found just once. These data are taken from a study of T-cell reconstitution after alpha-beta-depleted transplantation in children. Study-wide points: A year had passed since transplant, and T-cell counts and diversity by then came mostly from newly produced T cells.

CDR3 length equals 14 residues. CDR1 LGHDT and CDR2 YNNKEL come from the germline V gene (reference sequence). Trimming shortened V by 1 base and J by 9 bases, and 13 bases separated the two germline ends. The sample in question was peripheral blood, obtained before TCRalphabeta/CD19-depleted stem cell transplant. The chain joins TRBV3-1 to TRBJ2-1, with D hard to call. The source of this sequence is a boy under two years old with SCID, due to receive a stem cell transplant. The CDR3: CASSQAARPPEQFF. The CDR3 coding sequence is TGTGCCAGCAGCCAAGCGGCAAGGCCCCCTGAGCAGTTCTTC.